This TCR beta chain was recorded in a study of CD8 T cells in Susac syndrome. Study-level findings and limits: Clonal expansion of CD8+ cells in Susac peaked in TEMRA cells (and in active patients). It was acknowledged in the study that the number of individuals who were included in its TCR sequencing and HLA analysis was relatively small.

This clonotype was counted between two and nine times. What it binds is unknown. After extraction with the RNeasy kit, about 0.5 to 1 ug of the RNA was reverse transcribed using random hexamers. From the immunoSEQ multiplex PCR reads, TCRdb called clonotypes with MiXCR, one entry per CDR3 protein. The table includes some 110,000 distinct CDR3 sequences, roughly 94% detected once. Through negative isolation, CD4+ and CD8+ T cells were obtained, while TEMRA cells were enriched using FACS. The specimen was CD8+ T cells from PBMCs. This receptor was taken from a human donor with Susac syndrome.

The CDR3 bases are TGTGCCAGCAGCTTAGTTGGCGGGGGATTCACAGATACGCAGTATTTT. Amino acids: CASSLVGGGFTDTQYF. The rearrangement joins TRBV11-2 to TRBJ2-3; 7 nucleotides align to TRBD2. Germline V gene sequence: CDR1 SGHAT, CDR2 FQNNGV. The CDR3 is made up of 16 amino acids. The V gene end was trimmed by 1 base and the J gene end by 2 bases; junction bases not matched to a gene: 6.